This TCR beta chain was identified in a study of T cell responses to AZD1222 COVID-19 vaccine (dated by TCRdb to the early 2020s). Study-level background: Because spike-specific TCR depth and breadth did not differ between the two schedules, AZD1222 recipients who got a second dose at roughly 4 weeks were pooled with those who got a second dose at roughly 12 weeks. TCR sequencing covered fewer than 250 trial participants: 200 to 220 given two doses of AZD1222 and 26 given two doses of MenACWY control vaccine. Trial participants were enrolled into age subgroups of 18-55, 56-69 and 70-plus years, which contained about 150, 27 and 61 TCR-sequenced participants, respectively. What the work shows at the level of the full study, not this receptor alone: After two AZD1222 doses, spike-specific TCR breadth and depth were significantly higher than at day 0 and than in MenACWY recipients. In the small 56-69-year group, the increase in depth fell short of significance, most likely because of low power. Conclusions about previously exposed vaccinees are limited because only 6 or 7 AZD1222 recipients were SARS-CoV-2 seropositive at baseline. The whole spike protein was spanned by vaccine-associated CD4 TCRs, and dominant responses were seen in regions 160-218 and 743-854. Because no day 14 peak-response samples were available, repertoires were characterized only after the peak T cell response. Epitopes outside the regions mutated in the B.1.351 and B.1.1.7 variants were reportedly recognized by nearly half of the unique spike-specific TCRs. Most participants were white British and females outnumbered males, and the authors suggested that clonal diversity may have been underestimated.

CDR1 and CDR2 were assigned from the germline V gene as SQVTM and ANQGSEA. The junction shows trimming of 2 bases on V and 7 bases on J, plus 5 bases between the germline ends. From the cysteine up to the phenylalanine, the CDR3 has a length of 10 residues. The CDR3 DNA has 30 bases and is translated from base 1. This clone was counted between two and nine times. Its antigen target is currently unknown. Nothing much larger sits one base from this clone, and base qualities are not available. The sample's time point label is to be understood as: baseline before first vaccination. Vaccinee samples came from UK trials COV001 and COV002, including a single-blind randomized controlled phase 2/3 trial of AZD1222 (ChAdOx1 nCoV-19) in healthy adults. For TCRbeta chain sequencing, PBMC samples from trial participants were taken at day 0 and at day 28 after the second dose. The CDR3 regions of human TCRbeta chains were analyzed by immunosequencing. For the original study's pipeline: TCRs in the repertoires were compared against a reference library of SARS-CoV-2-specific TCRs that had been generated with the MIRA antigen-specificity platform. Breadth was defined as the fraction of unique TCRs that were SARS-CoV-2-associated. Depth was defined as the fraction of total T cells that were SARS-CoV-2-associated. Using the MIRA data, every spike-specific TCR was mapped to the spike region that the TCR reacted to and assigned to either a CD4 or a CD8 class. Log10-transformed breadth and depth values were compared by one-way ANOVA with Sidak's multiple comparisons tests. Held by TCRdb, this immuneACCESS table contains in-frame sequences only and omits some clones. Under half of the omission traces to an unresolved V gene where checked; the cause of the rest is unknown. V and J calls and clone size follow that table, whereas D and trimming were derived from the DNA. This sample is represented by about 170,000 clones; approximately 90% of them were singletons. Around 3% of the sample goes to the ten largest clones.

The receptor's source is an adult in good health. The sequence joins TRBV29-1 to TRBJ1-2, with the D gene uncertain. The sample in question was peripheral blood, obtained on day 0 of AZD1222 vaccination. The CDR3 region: CSVESGGYTF. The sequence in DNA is TGCAGCGTTGAATCCGGTGGCTACACCTTC. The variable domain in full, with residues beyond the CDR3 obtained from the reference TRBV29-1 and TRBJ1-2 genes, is SAVISQKPSRDICQRGTSLTIQCQVDSQVTMMFWYRQQPGQSLTLIATANQGSEATYESGFVIDKFPISRPNLTFSTLTVSNMSPEDSSIYLCSVESGGYTFGSGTRLTVV.